These T cell receptor beta chains were read from a single sample in a study of Graves' ophthalmopathy and Graves' hyperthyroidism. TCRdb reanalysed the multiplex PCR reads using MiXCR and keeps one entry per CDR3 protein. The table lists roughly 400,000 distinct CDR3 sequences, roughly 15% of them singletons. The sample consisted of peripheral blood. These receptors were taken from a woman aged 18 to 35 with stable Graves' hyperthyroidism. The CDR3 runs from the conserved cysteine through the conserved F or W. Each record gives: J gene, D gene, clone size, V gene, CDR3 DNA, CDR3 protein. The D gene is left open where the match is weak. Expanded clones are given a class, and other clones once, few, many or no size at all.

>TRBJ1-5|NA|NA|TRBV27
TGTGCCAGCAGTTTGAGGCAGGGTGTCGATCAGCCCCAGCATTTT
CASSLRQGVDQPQHF
>TRBJ1-1|NA|many|TRBV6-2/TRBV6-3
TGTGCCAGCAGTTTTCAACCCGGGGTTGAAGCTTTCTTT
CASSFQPGVEAFF
>TRBJ2-7|NA|many|TRBV19
TGTGCCAGTAGTATGAGGGGTGTCTACGAGCAGTACTTC
CASSMRGVYEQYF
>TRBJ2-2|NA|many|TRBV25-1
TGTGCCAGCAGTGAATTCCCAGGGGCCTTAAACACCGGGGAGCTGTTTTTT
CASSEFPGALNTGELFF
>TRBJ2-2|NA|few|TRBV6-2/TRBV6-3
TGTGCCAGCAGTTTCCTGCGGTGGGACTGGTCGAACACCGGGGAGCTGTTTTTT
CASSFLRWDWSNTGELFF
>TRBJ1-6|NA|few|TRBV3-1
TGTGCCAGCAGTCTCAACCGGGGCTCCTATAATTCACCCCTCCACTTT
CASSLNRGSYNSPLHF
>TRBJ1-1|NA|many|TRBV12-3/TRBV12-4
TGTGCCAGCAGCCACGGACAGCCTGAAGCTTTCTTT
CASSHGQPEAFF
>TRBJ2-5|NA|NA|TRBV6-1
TGTGCCAGCACTAAACAGGGTATCGGAGAGACCCAGTACTTC
CASTKQGIGETQYF
>TRBJ1-5|NA|NA|TRBV12-3/TRBV12-4
TGTGCCAGCACCCTCGGTGATCAGCCCCAGCATTTT
CASTLGDQPQHF
>TRBJ1-2|NA|many|TRBV19
TGTGCCAGTAGTATTAGACTGGAGGTGAACTATGGCTACACCTTC
CASSIRLEVNYGYTF
>TRBJ2-7|TRBD1|many|TRBV7-8
TGTGCCAGCAGCATTAGAGACAGGGGACAGGACGAGCAGTACTTC
CASSIRDRGQDEQYF
>TRBJ1-5|NA|many|TRBV6-5
TGTGCCAGCAGTTACGACGCGGGATTGGGACAGCCCCAGCATTTT
CASSYDAGLGQPQHF
>TRBJ1-2|NA|many|TRBV15
TGTGCCACCAGCAGGACGAAGGGCGTTACTTCTGGTTTCTATGGCTACACCTTC
CATSRTKGVTSGFYGYTF
>TRBJ1-1|NA|many|TRBV19
TGTGCCAGCAATTGGCGGGGGGGTGAAGCTTTCTTT
CASNWRGGEAFF
>TRBJ1-6|NA|many|TRBV7-2
TGTGCCAGCAGCTTAGCGTCAGGCGTGGTAAATTCACCCCTCCACTTT
CASSLASGVVNSPLHF
>TRBJ2-7|NA|many|TRBV13
TGTGCCAGCAGCAATGAAGGGGGTAGGAGCTCCTACGAGCAGTACTTC
CASSNEGGRSSYEQYF
>TRBJ1-6|NA|NA|TRBV7-2
TGTGCCAGCAGCTTGAGCAACAGGGAGGAATCACCCCTCCACTTT
CASSLSNREESPLHF
>TRBJ2-7|NA|few|TRBV30
TGTGCCTGGAGTCCACTTGGGGTCTCTAGCTACGAGCAGTACTTC
CAWSPLGVSSYEQYF
>TRBJ1-1|NA|few|TRBV4-1
TGCGCCAGCAGCCCTTTGGGGCAGGGACCATTTTTGAGCACTGAAGCTTTCTTT
CASSPLGQGPFLSTEAFF
>TRBJ1-5|NA|few|TRBV3-1
TGTGCCAGCAGCCAAGGCTGGGGGAACGATCAGCCCCAGCATTTT
CASSQGWGNDQPQHF
>TRBJ2-7|NA|NA|TRBV28
TGTGCCAGCAGTCCTCTTTTTAGCCTAAGGGGGGAGTACGAGCAGTACTTC
CASSPLFSLRGEYEQYF
>TRBJ2-7|NA|NA|TRBV18
TGTGCCAGCTCACAACCGGACAGACCATCCTACGAGCAGTACTTC
CASSQPDRPSYEQYF
>TRBJ2-5|NA|many|TRBV24-1
TGTGCCACCAGTGACCTAGTACAAGAGACCCAGTACTTC
CATSDLVQETQYF
>TRBJ1-5|NA|many|TRBV12-3/TRBV12-4
TGTGCCAGCAGTTTAAGGCCAACGCGGAGGGAATTATGGAGCAATCAGCCCCAGCATTTT
CASSLRPTRRELWSNQPQHF
>TRBJ1-1|TRBD1|many|TRBV2
TGTGCCAGCAGTGAGGACAGGAAGAACACTGAAGCTTTCTTT
CASSEDRKNTEAFF
>TRBJ1-1|NA|many|TRBV6-1
TGTGCCAGCAGTACGAACCGAGGGACTGAAGCTTTCTTT
CASSTNRGTEAFF
>TRBJ2-5|TRBD2|many|TRBV9
TGTGCCAGCAGCCTAGAACTAGCGGGGGGCCAAGAGACCCAGTACTTC
CASSLELAGGQETQYF
>TRBJ1-1|TRBD1|many|TRBV15
TGTGCCACCAGCAGTTGGACAGGGATGAACACTGAAGCTTTCTTT
CATSSWTGMNTEAFF
>TRBJ1-5|NA|many|TRBV6-5
TGTGCCAGCAGACCCGGACAGCACCAGCCCCAGCATTTT
CASRPGQHQPQHF
>TRBJ2-5|TRBD2|few|TRBV2
TGTGCCAGCAGTACTGGGGGGGTGGCCGCGGAGACCCAGTACTTC
CASSTGGVAAETQYF
>TRBJ2-5|NA|many|TRBV6-6
TGTGCCAGCAGATTCGTGACGAGCAAAGAGACCCAGTACTTC
CASRFVTSKETQYF
>TRBJ1-3|NA|NA|TRBV28
TGTGCCAGCAGTCCCCCAAGGTTGCGGGGCCGAACCTCTGGAAACACCATATATTTT
CASSPPRLRGRTSGNTIYF
>TRBJ1-1|NA|many|TRBV27
TGTGCCAGCAGTTCAAGCCGGTTTTCGGGGACTGAAGCTTTCTTT
CASSSSRFSGTEAFF
>TRBJ1-5|TRBD1|many|TRBV6-1
TGTGCCAGCAGTGCGGACAGGGGCCACCAGCCCCAGCATTTT
CASSADRGHQPQHF
>TRBJ2-7|TRBD1|few|TRBV11-2
TGTGCCAGCAGCTTAGATTTTGTCGTCGCAGGGGGTATCTACGAGCAGTACTTC
CASSLDFVVAGGIYEQYF
>TRBJ1-5|NA|many|TRBV7-2
TGTGCCAGCAGCAAAAGCCCGAGTGATCAGCCCCAGCATTTT
CASSKSPSDQPQHF
>TRBJ2-3|NA|NA|TRBV5-1
TGCGCCAGCAGCTTGACCCACGAAGATACGCAGTATTTT
CASSLTHEDTQYF